These 24 T cell receptor beta chains originate from one sample sequenced in a study of T cell responses to AZD1222 COVID-19 vaccine. The assay was immunoSEQ multiplex PCR, and TCRdb's table has in-frame clones only and misses some. The sample shows about 54,000 clones, 70% to 90% of them seen only once. The sample consisted of peripheral blood, taken on day 0 of AZD1222 vaccination. These receptors were collected from an adult in good health.

The chain is built from TRBV19 and TRBJ2-1, with 10 bases that match TRBD2. The germline V gene encodes CDR1 LNHDA and CDR2 SQIVND (reference sequence). The CDR3 runs to 16 residues. Germline trimming cut 5 bases from V and 5 bases from J; bases unmatched to any gene: 9. CDR3 region: CASSANSGGFNNEQFF. Here the CDR3 DNA reads TGTGCCAGTAGTGCTAATAGCGGGGGGTTCAACAATGAGCAGTTCTTC. The full variable domain, its missing parts supplied by reference TRBV19 and TRBJ2-1, is DGGITQSPKYLFRKEGQNVTLSCEQNLNHDAMYWYRQDPGQGLRLIYYSQIVNDFQKGDIAEGYSVSREKKESFPLTVTSAQKNPTAFYLCASSANSGGFNNEQFFGPGTRLTVL.

The V and J genes are TRBV9 and TRBJ2-5, with a tentative D call TRBD2 (6 bases). The CDR3 runs 16 residues. V shed 3 bases and J shed 4 bases, with 19 bases lying between them. Germline loops: CDR1 SGDLS, CDR2 YYNGEE. The CDR3, as DNA: TGTGCCAGCAGCGACCCCGGGACTCCCCTGGGAGAGACCCAGTACTTC. Translation gives CASSDPGTPLGETQYF.

The rearrangement joins TRBV9 to TRBJ2-7; the D is unclear. Germline values: CDR1 SGDLS, CDR2 YYNGEE. Deletions cut 4 bases from V and 7 bases from J, with 18 bases between. This CDR3 has 14 residues. Here the CDR3 reads CASSPRDGVREQYF. CDR3 sequence (DNA): TGTGCCAGCAGCCCCAGAGATGGGGTTCGGGAGCAGTACTTC.

The chain joins TRBV4-1 to TRBJ2-5; possible D gene TRBD2, 5 bases. Between the trimmed V and J ends, which lost 2 bases and 4 bases, there was a span of 20 bases. Germline CDR1 and CDR2: MGHRA and YSYEKL. This CDR3 region has 17 residues. CDR3 sequence reads: CASSQLPEVGGGETQYF. CDR3 DNA sequence: TGCGCCAGCAGCCAACTACCCGAAGTGGGTGGAGGAGAGACCCAGTACTTC.

The gene calls are TRBV19 and TRBJ1-6, with D perhaps TRBD1 (5 bases). Trimming cost V 4 bases and J 7 bases, with 8 bases left between them. The CDR3 is 13 residues long. Germline lookup yields CDR1 LNHDA and CDR2 SQIVND (reference sequence). In nucleotides, the CDR3 is TGTGCCAGTAGTAATGCAGGGAATTCACCCCTCCACTTT. Encoded protein: CASSNAGNSPLHF.

This clone was picked up one time. The rearrangement links TRBV7-9 to TRBJ1-4, with D perhaps TRBD1 (6 bases). Germline CDR1 reads SEHNR; CDR2 reads FQNEAQ (reference sequence). Trimming took 0 bases from V and 8 from J, leaving 10 bases between them. CDR3 length equals 14 residues. The CDR3 here is CASSLAQGGEKLFF. CDR3 in DNA: TGTGCCAGCAGCTTAGCACAGGGTGGCGAAAAACTGTTTTTT. Full variable domain (outside the CDR3, taken from reference TRBV7-9 and TRBJ1-4): DTGVSQNPRHKITKRGQNVTFRCDPISEHNRLYWYRQTLGQGPEFLTYFQNEAQLEKSRLLSDRFSAERPKGSFSTLEIQRTEQGDSAMYLCASSLAQGGEKLFFGSGTQLSVL.

This chain joins TRBV6-5 and TRBJ1-1; D ambiguous. The CDR3 contains 13 residues. Germline CDR1 is MNHEY and CDR2 is SVGAGI. V lost 3 bases and J lost 6, with 11 bases in between. The CDR3 bases are TGTGCCAGCAGTTATATATCGGGTCCTGAAGCTTTCTTT. This codes for CASSYISGPEAFF.

The chain is built from TRBV4-3 and TRBJ2-7, with D perhaps TRBD2 (5 bases). In germline, CDR1 is LGHNA, CDR2 YSLEER. V dropped 1 base and J dropped 0 bases, with 10 bases sitting between them. This CDR3 spans 15 amino acids. CDR3 sequence (DNA): TGCGCCAGCAGCCAAGGGAGGCAGAGCTCCTACGAGCAGTACTTC. It translates to CASSQGRQSSYEQYF.

The chain couples TRBV5-4 to TRBJ2-3; D call uncertain. This CDR3 has 16 amino acids. V was clipped by 1 base and J by 2 bases, with 14 bases between them. Germline assignment: CDR1 SGHNT and CDR2 YYREEE (reference sequence). The CDR3 DNA reads TGTGCCAGCAGCTTGAAGGAGTCATGGAACACAGATACGCAGTATTTT. Translation: CASSLKESWNTDTQYF.

The CDR3 loop is CASSIPRDRSYGYTF. The CDR3 nucleotides are TGTGCCAGTAGTATCCCTAGGGACCGCAGCTATGGCTACACCTTC. The chain combines TRBV19 with TRBJ1-2; perhaps TRBD1 as D (5 bases). The CDR3 loop spans 15 amino acids. V gave up 3 bases and J gave up 4 bases, with 15 bases separating them. Per germline, CDR1 LNHDA and CDR2 SQIVND (reference sequence).

This chain uses TRBV2 with TRBJ2-7, with 8 bases aligning to TRBD1. J was trimmed by 3 bases and V by 6 bases; bases with no gene match: 7. The germline V gene has CDR1 SNHLY and CDR2 FYNNEI. The CDR3 is made up of 14 amino acids. The DNA of the CDR3 is TGTGCCAGCAGCTGGACAGGGCCCCGCTACGAGCAGTACTTC. As protein: CASSWTGPRYEQYF.

This sequence joins TRBV30 and TRBJ2-7; no reliable D call. V was clipped by 2 bases and J by 4 bases, with 9 bases between them. The CDR3 is 12 amino acids. Germline V lookup: CDR1 GTSNPN, CDR2 SVGIG (reference sequence). The CDR3 DNA follows: TGTGCCTGGAGTCCACATGGGTACGAGCAGTACTTC. Residues: CAWSPHGYEQYF.

This clone came up once. V and J are TRBV25-1 and TRBJ2-3; TRBD1 might be the D (6 bases). V gave up 1 base and J gave up 6 bases, with 8 bases separating them. This CDR3 is 13 amino acids long. Germline lookup yields CDR1 MGHDK and CDR2 SYGVNS. The CDR3 sequence is CASSELTGDTQYF. The CDR3 DNA is TGTGCCAGCAGTGAATTAACAGGGGATACGCAGTATTTT.

This sequence joins TRBV29-1 and TRBJ2-1, with 12 positions matching TRBD2. The V gene end was trimmed by 7 bases and the J gene end by 4 bases; junction bases not matched to a gene: 11. The CDR3 has 16 amino acids. The germline V gene encodes CDR1 SQVTM and CDR2 ANQGSEA. The CDR3 DNA follows: TGCAGCGCCCCCTCGACTAGCGGGGGATATTACAATGAGCAGTTCTTC. As protein: CSAPSTSGGYYNEQFF.

This clone has a single count. The V call is TRBV19, the J call TRBJ1-1, with 9 nucleotides matching TRBD1. The CDR3 runs 14 residues. Germline V gene lookup returns CDR1 LNHDA and CDR2 SQIVND (reference sequence). Losses at the gene ends were 6 bases for V and 4 bases for J; bases not matched to a gene: 6. The CDR3 DNA follows: TGTGCCAGTAGGAGGGACAGGGTACCCACTGAAGCTTTCTTT. This encodes CASRRDRVPTEAFF.

The chain recombines TRBV29-1 with TRBJ2-3; D not resolved. V lost 2 bases, J lost 10 bases, and 10 bases lay in between. Germline lookup yields CDR1 SQVTM and CDR2 ANQGSEA. The CDR3 consists of 11 residues. The CDR3 DNA reads TGCAGCGTTGAAACAGAGGCCGCGCAGTATTTT. It encodes CSVETEAAQYF.

The chain carries TRBV5-4 and TRBJ2-6, with a possible D match to TRBD1 (6 bases). Germline V gives CDR1 SGHNT, CDR2 YYREEE (reference sequence). Trimming took off 3 bases at V and 4 bases at J, with 11 bases between the two ends. The CDR3 contains 15 residues. Here the CDR3 DNA reads TGTGCCAGCAGCTCAGGGGTGTCGGGGGCCAACGTCCTGACTTTC. This codes for CASSSGVSGANVLTF.

The chain has TRBV19 and TRBJ2-3, with 7 bases lining up with TRBD2. The CDR3 has 15 residues. Germline assignment: CDR1 LNHDA and CDR2 SQIVND (reference sequence). J gave up 0 bases and V 4 bases, and 4 bases lay outside the gene matches. The CDR3 region is CASSTGGGSTDTQYF. CDR3 DNA: TGTGCCAGTAGTACGGGGGGAGGGAGCACAGATACGCAGTATTTT.

V usage is TRBV7-2 and J usage is TRBJ2-1; 13 nucleotides agree with TRBD2. With 4 bases clipped from V and 4 bases from J, the junction kept 4 bases outside the gene matches. Germline CDR1 is SGHTA and CDR2 is FQGNSA. This CDR3 contains 16 residues. The CDR3 DNA follows: TGTGCCAGCAGCTCACTAGCGGGGGGGGGTTACAATGAGCAGTTCTTC. This gives the protein CASSSLAGGGYNEQFF.

The V and J genes are TRBV18 and TRBJ1-1, with TRBD1 matching over 7 bases. The CDR3 totals 15 residues. V shed 4 bases, J shed 2 bases, and the junction held 7 bases outside the gene matches. The germline gives CDR1 KGHSH, CDR2 LQKENI. CDR3 sequence: CASSLPGTANTEAFF. The DNA of the CDR3 is TGTGCCAGCTCACTACCCGGGACAGCTAACACTGAAGCTTTCTTT.

V and J are TRBV6-6 and TRBJ2-7; perhaps TRBD2 as D (5 bases). CDR3 size: 14 residues. From germline, CDR1 is MNHNY and CDR2 SVGAGI (reference sequence). The ends were cut back, 6 bases at V and 3 bases at J, with 15 bases in the middle. The CDR3 region is CASSHDGVFYEQYF. The CDR3 DNA sequence: TGTGCCAGCAGCCACGACGGGGTGTTCTACGAGCAGTACTTC.

This rearrangement joins TRBV7-2 to TRBJ2-7, with a possible D match to TRBD1 (7 bases). Germline lookup yields CDR1 SGHTA and CDR2 FQGNSA. This CDR3 is built from 15 residues. With 1 base removed from V and 2 bases from J, the gap between germline ends came to 12 bases. This CDR3 is CASSLDPGGPYEQYF. The DNA of the CDR3 is TGTGCCAGCAGCTTAGACCCAGGGGGGCCCTACGAGCAGTACTTC.

The V call is TRBV6-1, the J call TRBJ2-5; no clear D gene. The CDR3 spans 13 residues. Per germline, CDR1 MNHNS and CDR2 SASEGT. V was cut by 8 bases and J by 1 base, with 11 bases left in between. CDR3 bases: TGTGCCAGCGGCGGTTTTAGCCAAGAGACCCAGTACTTC. Translating it yields CASGGFSQETQYF.

The table lists this clone with a count of one. The V call is TRBV10-3, the J call TRBJ1-1; 7 bases fit TRBD1. V was pared by 2 bases and J by 7 bases, with 7 bases of the junction left unmatched. The CDR3 sequence is 14 residues long. Looked up from germline, CDR1 is ENHRY and CDR2 is SYGVKD. The CDR3 region has the DNA TGTGCCATCAGTGAGAGTGACAGGGAAGATGAAGCTTTCTTT. Translation gives CAISESDREDEAFF.